What follows are 8 T cell receptor beta chains derived from one specimen sequenced in a study of T cell changes during pregnancy in multiple sclerosis. Assay used: immunoSEQ multiplex PCR; TCRdb lists only in-frame clones, some missing. The sample comprises about 64,000 clones, about 90% of which are singletons, and 5.5% to 7% rests with the top ten. Sequenced material: peripheral blood, taken in the third trimester of pregnancy. The receptors derive from a female donor in good health, enrolled as a control in a pregnancy study.

The chain has TRBV7-9 and TRBJ2-1, with D possibly matching TRBD2 (6 bases). V was shortened by 2 bases and J by 1 base, with 9 bases between the two germline ends. The CDR3 has 15 residues. Germline V gene lookup returns CDR1 SEHNR and CDR2 FQNEAQ (reference sequence). The CDR3 nucleotides are TGTGCCAGCAGCTTAACGGGGAGGTCCTACAATGAGCAGTTCTTC. Its protein is CASSLTGRSYNEQFF.

This chain uses TRBV7-8 with TRBJ2-3; 8 bases map to TRBD2. The CDR3 length is 16 residues. Trimming at V came to 1 base and at J to 6 bases, leaving 9 bases not matched to a gene. Germline V gene data show CDR1 as SGHVS and CDR2 as FQNEAQ. The chain's CDR3 is CASSLDSGGPKDTQYF. The DNA of the CDR3 is TGTGCCAGCAGCTTAGATTCGGGAGGGCCTAAGGATACGCAGTATTTT.

This clone has only a few counts. The rearrangement links TRBV7-9 to TRBJ2-2; D gene unclear. V lost 4 bases, J lost 6 bases, and 9 bases lay in between. Germline V CDR1 and CDR2: SEHNR, FQNEAQ (reference sequence). The CDR3 is made up of 13 amino acids. CDR3 amino acids: CASSSTAAGELFF. CDR3 DNA: TGTGCCAGCAGCTCCACCGCGGCCGGGGAGCTGTTTTTT.

This clone is judged medium-sized. The chain couples TRBV6-1 to TRBJ2-5; tentative D call: TRBD2 (7 bases). Germline V gene lookup returns CDR1 MNHNS and CDR2 SASEGT. This CDR3 region has 15 residues. Trimming took off 0 bases at V and 5 bases at J, with 13 bases between the two ends. The CDR3 sequence is CASSEASGGSETQYF. CDR3 DNA: TGTGCCAGCAGTGAAGCTTCGGGGGGCTCTGAGACCCAGTACTTC.

This clone appeared once. The rearrangement uses TRBV14 and TRBJ1-1, with D possibly matching TRBD1 (5 bases). The CDR3 is made up of 18 amino acids. Germline V lookup: CDR1 SGHDN, CDR2 FVKESK. V lost 2 bases, J lost 0 bases, and 19 bases lay in between. CDR3 sequence: CASSQIPWGENLNTEAFF. The CDR3, as DNA: TGTGCCAGCAGCCAAATTCCGTGGGGGGAAAACCTGAACACTGAAGCTTTCTTT.

This rearrangement joins TRBV6-5 to TRBJ2-1, with 8 bases lining up with TRBD2. This CDR3 has 14 amino acids. Unmatched junction bases numbered 3, after V lost 8 bases and J lost 0 bases. Per germline, CDR1 MNHEY and CDR2 SVGAGI. CDR3 bases: TGTGCCAGCGTAGCGGGAAGCTCCTACAATGAGCAGTTCTTC. It yields the protein CASVAGSSYNEQFF.

The J gene is TRBJ1-2, the V gene TRBV27, with 10 bases fitting TRBD1. This CDR3 has 16 residues. Germline trimming cut 2 bases from V and 8 bases from J; bases unmatched to any gene: 11. Germline assignment: CDR1 MNHEY and CDR2 SMNVEV (reference sequence). The CDR3: CASSLLTDRGRRGYTF. Written as DNA, the CDR3 is TGTGCCAGCAGTTTACTCACAGACAGGGGGCGCAGAGGCTACACCTTC.

The gene calls are TRBV5-1 and TRBJ1-2; 8 nucleotides align to TRBD1. J was trimmed by 6 bases and V by 4 bases; bases with no gene match: 8. The CDR3 sequence is 14 residues long. The germline V gene encodes CDR1 SGHRS and CDR2 YFSETQ. CDR3 sequence reads: CASSPDRAEHGYTF. The CDR3 region has the DNA TGCGCCAGCAGCCCGGACAGGGCAGAACATGGCTACACCTTC.